What follows are 19 T cell receptor beta chains derived from one specimen sequenced in a study of identical twins. TCRdb called the 5' RACE reads again in MiXCR, with one record for every CDR3 protein. The sample has roughly 690,000 distinct CDR3 sequences; around 6.1% are singletons. Material: naive T cells sorted from blood. These receptors were obtained from a young man in good health.

This clonotype has a handful of counts. V usage is TRBV7-8 and J usage is TRBJ1-5, with a tentative D call TRBD1 (5 bases). Germline CDR1 reads SGHVS; CDR2 reads FQNEAQ. This CDR3 contains 16 residues. V was cut by 5 bases and J by 0 bases, with 14 bases left in between. The CDR3: CASSQLGGYSNQPQHF. The CDR3 DNA sequence: TGTGCCAGCAGCCAGCTGGGGGGATATAGCAATCAGCCCCAGCATTTT.

This clonotype was seen at least ten times. The chain couples TRBV12-3 or TRBV12-4 to TRBJ2-3; 10 nucleotides agree with TRBD1. The CDR3 has 16 amino acids. The junction had 2 bases not matched to a gene; V was cut back by 1 base and J by 1 base. Here the CDR3 DNA reads TGTGCCAGCAGTTTAGTAGACAGGGGGCGCACAGATACGCAGTATTTT. Its protein is CASSLVDRGRTDTQYF.

The sample holds many counts of this clonotype. The chain recombines TRBV11-2 with TRBJ2-1; D is unclear. The CDR3 loop spans 15 amino acids. Deletions cut 3 bases from V and 0 bases from J, with 9 bases between. CDR1 and CDR2 from the germline V gene are SGHAT and FQNNGV. CDR3 amino acids: CASSFIWGSYNEQFF. For the CDR3, the DNA is TGTGCCAGCAGCTTTATTTGGGGCTCCTACAATGAGCAGTTCTTC. Variable domain in full (rest from reference TRBV11-2 and TRBJ2-1): EAGVAQSPRYKIIEKRQSVAFWCNPISGHATLYWYQQILGQGPKLLIQFQNNGVVDDSQLPKDRFSAERLKGVDSTLKIQPAKLEDSAVYLCASSFIWGSYNEQFFGPGTRLTVL.

Ten or more counts support this clonotype. In DNA, the CDR3 is TGTGCCAGCAGTTCGGGACAGGGGCTAACTGAAGCTTTCTTT. Amino acids: CASSSGQGLTEAFF. The V and J genes are TRBV12-3 or TRBV12-4 and TRBJ1-1, with 10 bases aligning to TRBD1. This CDR3 spans 14 amino acids. With V trimmed by 4 bases and J by 5 bases, 4 bases remained unmatched.

This clonotype was detected a few times. The rearrangement links TRBV27 to TRBJ2-1; 9 bases map to TRBD2. This CDR3 is 15 amino acids long. The trim removed 0 bases at V and 8 bases at J, leaving 5 bases unmatched. In germline, CDR1 is MNHEY, CDR2 SMNVEV (reference sequence). The CDR3 bases are TGTGCCAGCAGTTTATCCAGCGGGAGGTTCGATGAGCAGTTCTTC. This encodes CASSLSSGRFDEQFF.

The table lists this clonotype with many counts. V usage is TRBV7-9 and J usage is TRBJ2-1; D is uncertain. V lost 4 bases and J lost 10, with 14 bases in between. Germline V gives CDR1 SEHNR, CDR2 FQNEAQ (reference sequence). There are 13 residues in the CDR3. The CDR3 loop is CASSSPPGSEQFF. The CDR3 DNA is TGTGCCAGCAGCTCGCCGCCGGGTTCAGAGCAGTTCTTC.

This clonotype has just a few counts. This chain uses TRBV9 with TRBJ1-1; D remains unclear. Germline-derived CDR1 and CDR2 are SGDLS and YYNGEE. V was clipped by 2 bases and J by 0 bases, with 8 bases between them. The CDR3 sequence is 14 residues long. CDR3 region: CASSVAGMNTEAFF. The CDR3 DNA reads as TGTGCCAGCAGCGTCGCGGGAATGAACACTGAAGCTTTCTTT.

This clonotype was picked up many times. The V call is TRBV6-1, the J call TRBJ2-3; 12 nucleotides match TRBD2. Germline V gives CDR1 MNHNS, CDR2 SASEGT. Germline trimming cut 8 bases from V and 5 bases from J; bases unmatched to any gene: 5. The CDR3 extends over 14 amino acids. Here the CDR3 DNA reads TGTGCCAGCTCGACTAGCGGGAGAAGAGATACGCAGTATTTT. Protein: CASSTSGRRDTQYF.

In its sample, this clonotype was seen many times. The gene calls are TRBV9 and TRBJ2-3; 8 bases are a match to TRBD1. The CDR3 contains 16 residues. V was pared by 0 bases and J by 5 bases, with 8 bases of the junction left unmatched. Per germline, CDR1 SGDLS and CDR2 YYNGEE. The CDR3 coding sequence is TGTGCCAGCAGCGTAGGCGGGACAGGCTGGGGAGATACGCAGTATTTT. This translates into CASSVGGTGWGDTQYF.

The sample holds many counts of this clonotype. The chain is built from TRBV29-1 and TRBJ2-2, with TRBD1 as a possible D gene (6 bases). This CDR3 contains 13 residues. V shed 7 bases and J shed 0 bases, with 9 bases lying between them. Germline-derived CDR1 and CDR2 are SQVTM and ANQGSEA. The CDR3 loop is CSAGQANTGELFF. As DNA, the CDR3 is TGCAGCGCGGGACAAGCGAACACCGGGGAGCTGTTTTTT.

This clonotype showed up many times. The genes are TRBV5-1 and TRBJ2-3; 11 positions match TRBD2. The CDR3 loop spans 18 amino acids. The junction had 9 bases not matched to a gene; V was cut back by 3 bases and J by 0 bases. The germline V gene has CDR1 SGHRS and CDR2 YFSETQ. The CDR3 loop reads CASSYGLAGGTSTDTQYF. In DNA form, the CDR3 reads TGCGCCAGCAGCTACGGACTAGCGGGCGGAACTAGCACAGATACGCAGTATTTT. The full variable domain, rest sourced from reference TRBV5-1 and TRBJ2-3, is KAGVTQTPRYLIKTRGQQVTLSCSPISGHRSVSWYQQTPGQGLQFLFEYFSETQRNKGNFPGRFSGRQFSNSRSEMNVSTLELGDSALYLCASSYGLAGGTSTDTQYFGPGTRLTVL.

This clonotype was seen repeatedly, ten times or more. The chain has TRBV7-8 and TRBJ2-1; D is perhaps TRBD1 or TRBD2 (5 bases each). In germline, CDR1 is SGHVS, CDR2 FQNEAQ. CDR3 length: 16 amino acids. Trimming shortened V by 0 bases and J by 10 bases, and 19 bases separated the two germline ends. The CDR3 loop is CASSLAGVTRGREQFF. The CDR3 DNA sequence: TGTGCCAGCAGCTTAGCGGGGGTAACCCGGGGCAGGGAGCAGTTCTTC.

At least ten counts were recorded for this clonotype. The gene calls are TRBV7-2 and TRBJ2-5; 11 positions match TRBD2. There are 17 residues in the CDR3. Germline V gives CDR1 SGHTA, CDR2 FQGNSA. V lost 2 bases to trimming and J lost 5 bases; unmatched junction nucleotides: 10. The CDR3, as DNA: TGTGCCAGCAGCTTATTGGTAGCGGGAGGGCTGGGGGAGACCCAGTACTTC. Its translation is CASSLLVAGGLGETQYF. Together with reference TRBV7-2 and TRBJ2-5, the CDR3 gives the full variable domain: GAGVSQSPSNKVTEKGKDVELRCDPISGHTALYWYRQSLGQGLEFLIYFQGNSAPDKSGLPSDRFSAERTGGSVSTLTIQRTQQEDSAVYLCASSLLVAGGLGETQYFGPGTRLLVL.

This clonotype was counted between two and nine times. The chain joins TRBV7-2 to TRBJ2-7; tentatively, D is TRBD1 or TRBD2 (5 bases each). The V gene lost 6 bases and the J gene lost 3 bases, with 15 bases spanning the gap. Germline CDR1 reads SGHTA; CDR2 reads FQGNSA. The CDR3 is made up of 14 amino acids. CDR3 sequence (DNA): TGTGCCAGCAGATCTAGTCCTGGGGGCTACGAGCAGTACTTC. Protein sequence: CASRSSPGGYEQYF. The complete variable domain, with remaining parts taken from reference TRBV7-2 and TRBJ2-7, reads GAGVSQSPSNKVTEKGKDVELRCDPISGHTALYWYRQSLGQGLEFLIYFQGNSAPDKSGLPSDRFSAERTGGSVSTLTIQRTQQEDSAVYLCASRSSPGGYEQYFGPGTRLTVT.

The chain recombines TRBV29-1 with TRBJ2-5; 10 bases map to TRBD1. The germline V gene encodes CDR1 SQVTM and CDR2 ANQGSEA. CDR3 length: 13 residues. V shed 6 bases and J 5 bases; nucleotides not matched to a gene: 6. The CDR3 spells CSVRQGATETQYF. The CDR3 nucleotides read TGCAGCGTCCGACAGGGGGCGACGGAGACCCAGTACTTC.

This clonotype was recorded many times. The CDR3 spells CASSLATGTGWYNEQFF. The CDR3 DNA sequence: TGTGCCAGCAGTTTAGCAACCGGGACAGGGTGGTACAATGAGCAGTTCTTC. The chain combines TRBV12-3 or TRBV12-4 with TRBJ2-1, with TRBD1 matching 9 bases. Losses at the gene ends were 0 bases for V and 4 bases for J; bases not matched to a gene: 7. This CDR3 region has 17 residues.

For the CDR3, the DNA is TGTGCCAGCAGCTTGGGGGGATTCGAGACCCAGTACTTC. Protein sequence: CASSLGGFETQYF. This sequence joins TRBV5-5 and TRBJ2-5; D is unresolved. This CDR3 contains 13 residues. The V end was cut by 0 bases, the J end by 5 bases, with 8 bases between. Germline V gene lookup returns CDR1 SGHKS and CDR2 YYEKEE (reference sequence).

This clonotype was observed a few times. The chain links TRBV6-1 to TRBJ2-7; TRBD1 or TRBD2 may be the D gene (5 bases each). This CDR3 spans 14 amino acids. Trimming took off 5 bases at V and 6 bases at J, with 17 bases between the two ends. The germline V gene has CDR1 MNHNS and CDR2 SASEGT. The DNA of the CDR3 is TGTGCCAGCAGTACGGACATATTGGGGGTCGAGCAGTACGTC. Translating gives CASSTDILGVEQYV.

This clonotype has a count of ten or more. The chain joins TRBV4-1 to TRBJ2-2; 10 bases line up with TRBD2. This CDR3 is 17 amino acids long. After removal of 4 bases from V and 5 bases from J, the junction contained 10 bases not matched to a gene. Germline V gene sequence: CDR1 MGHRA, CDR2 YSYEKL. This CDR3 reads CASSLLAGEVGTGELFF. As DNA, the CDR3 is TGCGCCAGCAGCCTCCTAGCGGGAGAAGTAGGAACCGGGGAGCTGTTTTTT.